These 18 T cell receptor beta chains share one sample of origin, sequenced in a study of blood T cells in healthy people across ages. A second PCR, run for about 7 to 11 cycles, used a sample-barcoded 5' primer plus a J-beta primer mix. A single record per CDR3 protein comes from TCRdb applying MiXCR to the 5' RACE reads. The sample carries roughly 800,000 distinct CDR3 sequences, roughly 25% recorded once. The same data also contributed to another study, on T cells of mothers and their children.

Sequenced material: blood. The receptors derive from a boy between 10 and 17 years old in good health.

The V gene is TRBV2, the J gene TRBJ2-3; 8 positions agree with TRBD1. The CDR3 consists of 15 residues. Germline V CDR1 and CDR2: SNHLY, FYNNEI. V trimming: 7 bases; J trimming: 3 bases; junction bases outside the gene matches: 9. The CDR3 DNA reads as TGTGCCAGCATCGGACAGGGCCGTAGTACAGATACGCAGTATTTT. Translation gives CASIGQGRSTDTQYF.

This clonotype was seen more than once but under ten times. The genes are TRBV4-3 and TRBJ2-7, with TRBD1 as a possible D gene (5 bases). V dropped 0 bases and J dropped 2 bases, with 14 bases sitting between them. From germline, CDR1 is LGHNA and CDR2 YSLEER. CDR3 length: 16 residues. This CDR3 reads CASSQEFPGPAYEQYF. The CDR3 coding sequence is TGCGCCAGCAGCCAAGAATTCCCAGGGCCCGCCTACGAGCAGTACTTC.

This clonotype was recorded at least ten times. Here the CDR3 DNA reads TGTGCCAGCACCAGCGGTTACGAGCAGTACTTC. Protein product: CASTSGYEQYF. The V call is TRBV6-6, the J call TRBJ2-7, with TRBD2 as a possible D gene (5 bases). V was cut by 7 bases and J by 4 bases, with 8 bases left in between. Germline V gene lookup returns CDR1 MNHNY and CDR2 SVGAGI (reference sequence). The CDR3 consists of 11 residues.

V and J are TRBV24-1 and TRBJ2-5; maybe TRBD1 (5 bases). CDR1 and CDR2 from the germline V gene are KGHDR and SFDVKD. CDR3 size: 13 residues. V lost 9 bases and J lost 0, with 10 bases in between. The CDR3 DNA is TGTGCCACCCAGGACACCTACCAAGAGACCCAGTACTTC. Translated: CATQDTYQETQYF.

This sequence joins TRBV5-8 and TRBJ2-7, with D perhaps TRBD2 (5 bases). Gene TRBJ2-1 matches the end of the DNA better, so the J call may be wrong. The CDR3 contains 12 residues. Germline values: CDR1 SGHTS, CDR2 YDEGEE. CDR3 region: CATARRTSEQFF. Here the CDR3 DNA reads TGTGCCACCGCGAGGAGGACCTCAGAGCAGTTCTTC.

The chain is built from TRBV7-6 and TRBJ2-5, with 8 bases identical to TRBD2. The germline V gene encodes CDR1 SGHVS and CDR2 FNYEAQ. The CDR3 is 16 amino acids. V lost 4 bases to trimming and J lost 1 base; unmatched junction nucleotides: 8. The CDR3 region is CASSSPGSGTQETQYF. The CDR3 DNA reads TGTGCCAGCAGCTCCCCGGGTAGCGGGACCCAAGAGACCCAGTACTTC.

The table lists this clonotype with a few counts. The V and J genes are TRBV6-2 or TRBV6-3 and TRBJ1-4; D ambiguous. Trimming shortened V by 8 bases and J by 6 bases, and 13 bases separated the two germline ends. Germline lookup yields CDR1 MNHEY and CDR2 SVGEGT. The CDR3 contains 13 residues. In DNA form, the CDR3 reads TGTGCCAGCCGTGGCACATCGGATGAAAAACTGTTTTTT. Translated: CASRGTSDEKLFF.

This clonotype was seen a handful of times. V gene TRBV10-1 combines with J gene TRBJ2-7; D is unclear. From germline, CDR1 is WNHNN and CDR2 SYGVQD (reference sequence). V gave up 0 bases and J gave up 1 base, with 7 bases separating them. The CDR3 contains 14 residues. CDR3 coding DNA: TGCGCCAGCAGTGAGTCAAGGAATTCCTACGAGCAGTACTTC. It codes for CASSESRNSYEQYF.

The chain carries TRBV29-1 and TRBJ2-5; 7 bases map to TRBD1. With 8 bases clipped from V and 4 bases from J, the junction kept 7 bases outside the gene matches. CDR1 and CDR2 from the germline V gene are SQVTM and ANQGSEA. This CDR3 contains 12 residues. The CDR3 sequence is CSIARQGETQYF. The CDR3 DNA sequence: TGCAGCATTGCCCGACAGGGAGAGACCCAGTACTTC.

V is TRBV7-2 and J is TRBJ2-7, with 8 bases that match TRBD2. Looked up from germline, CDR1 is SGHTA and CDR2 is FQGNSA. V dropped 2 bases and J dropped 6; count of bases not matched to a gene: 9. This CDR3 spans 15 amino acids. CDR3 bases: TGTGCCAGCAGCTTACCCACAGGTGCGGGAGGCGAGCAGTACTTC. Translated, it gives CASSLPTGAGGEQYF.

The gene calls are TRBV6-6 and TRBJ2-1; D gene uncertain. CDR1 and CDR2 (germline): MNHNY, SVGAGI (reference sequence). CDR3 length equals 11 residues. Trimming pared 7 bases from V and 7 bases from J, leaving 8 bases between. The chain's CDR3 is CASIQWNEQFF. In DNA, the CDR3 is TGTGCCAGCATCCAATGGAATGAGCAGTTCTTC.

The chain couples TRBV5-1 to TRBJ2-2; tentatively, D is TRBD1 (5 bases). This CDR3 has 15 amino acids. The V end was cut by 2 bases, the J end by 4 bases, with 12 bases between. CDR1 is SGHRS, CDR2 YFSETQ, per germline. The CDR3: CASSLGVSITGELFF. The CDR3, as DNA: TGCGCCAGCAGCTTAGGGGTTTCGATCACCGGGGAGCTGTTTTTT.

This clonotype occurred a few times. This chain uses TRBV7-3 with TRBJ2-2; 9 bases match TRBD1. V gave up 5 bases and J gave up 6 bases; unmatched junction bases: 7. CDR1 SGHTA and CDR2 FQGTGA come from the germline V gene. CDR3 length equals 15 residues. In nucleotides, the CDR3 is TGTGCCAGCAGCCCACAGGGGGCTACGGCCGGGGAGCTGTTTTTT. It is translated as CASSPQGATAGELFF.

This clonotype was detected only a few times. J is TRBJ2-7 and V is TRBV12-5, with TRBD2 as a possible D gene (6 bases). The CDR3 length is 12 residues. Germline V lookup: CDR1 LGHNT, CDR2 FRNRAP. Between the trimmed V and J ends, which lost 3 bases and 3 bases, there was a span of 6 bases. The CDR3 here is CASGFGGYEQYF. In DNA, the CDR3 is TGTGCTAGTGGTTTCGGGGGCTACGAGCAGTACTTC.

This clonotype was detected once. The chain uses TRBV18 and TRBJ1-4, with D possibly matching TRBD1 (5 bases). The CDR3 spans 14 residues. The V end was cut by 6 bases, the J end by 4 bases, with 12 bases between. In germline, CDR1 is KGHSH, CDR2 LQKENI. The CDR3 nucleotides are TGTGCCAGCTCGCCCACCGACAGTAATGAAAAACTGTTTTTT. It is translated as CASSPTDSNEKLFF.

This rearrangement joins TRBV20-1 to TRBJ2-5; the D is unclear. This CDR3 region has 13 residues. V was cut by 0 bases and J by 5 bases, with 10 bases left in between. Germline V CDR1 and CDR2: DFQATT, SNEGSKA (reference sequence). This CDR3 is CSARDLGAETQYF. The CDR3 nucleotides are TGCAGTGCTAGAGATCTCGGTGCGGAGACCCAGTACTTC.

Only a few counts were recorded for this clonotype. This rearrangement joins TRBV20-1 to TRBJ2-5; 15 bases map to TRBD2. The end of the DNA is better explained by TRBJ2-7, so the J call may be wrong. CDR3 size: 14 residues. Germline V gene lookup returns CDR1 DFQATT and CDR2 SNEGSKA (reference sequence). CDR3 DNA: TGCAGTGCCTGGACTAGCGGGGGGGCCTACGAGCAGTACTTC. Translation: CSAWTSGGAYEQYF.

This clonotype came up a few times. V usage is TRBV7-6 and J usage is TRBJ2-5; TRBD1 matches 9 bases. The CDR3 is made up of 17 amino acids. The germline V gene encodes CDR1 SGHVS and CDR2 FNYEAQ. Losses at the gene ends were 1 base for V and 5 bases for J; bases not matched to a gene: 11. CDR3 DNA: TGTGCCAGCAGCTTAGAGTTCACAGGGGGCTTAGCGGAGACCCAGTACTTC. Protein product: CASSLEFTGGLAETQYF. Looking up the rest from reference TRBV7-6 and TRBJ2-5 gives the full variable domain: GAGVSQSPRYKVTKRGQDVALRCDPISGHVSLYWYRQALGQGPEFLTYFNYEAQQDKSGLPNDRFSAERPEGSISTLTIQRTEQRDSAMYRCASSLEFTGGLAETQYFGPGTRLLVL.